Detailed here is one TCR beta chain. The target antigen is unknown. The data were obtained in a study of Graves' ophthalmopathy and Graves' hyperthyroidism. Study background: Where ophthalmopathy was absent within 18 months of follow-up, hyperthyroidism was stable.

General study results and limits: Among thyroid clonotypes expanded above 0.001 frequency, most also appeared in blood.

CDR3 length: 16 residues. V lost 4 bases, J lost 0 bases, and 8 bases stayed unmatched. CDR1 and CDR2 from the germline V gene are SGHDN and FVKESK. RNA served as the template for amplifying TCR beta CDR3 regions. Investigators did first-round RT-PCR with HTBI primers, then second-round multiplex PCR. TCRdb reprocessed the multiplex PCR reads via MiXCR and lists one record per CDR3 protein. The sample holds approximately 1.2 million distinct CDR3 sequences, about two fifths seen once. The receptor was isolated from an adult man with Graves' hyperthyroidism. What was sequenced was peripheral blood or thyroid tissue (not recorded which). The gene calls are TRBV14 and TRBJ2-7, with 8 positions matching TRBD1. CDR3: CASSPWRDRSSYEQYF. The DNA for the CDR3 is TGTGCCAGCAGCCCTTGGAGGGACAGGAGCTCCTACGAGCAGTACTTC.